This entry features one T cell receptor beta chain sequence. This clonotype has only one observation. There is no known antigen for this receptor. No clone much larger than this one lies a single base away; base qualities are absent. One read provides weak support. This entry is derived from a study of tumor and adjacent non-tumor tissue in lung cancer listed by TCRdb under 2018. About the study as a whole: Of the cohort, around eleven patients had adenocarcinoma, 2 had squamous cell carcinoma and 1 had small cell lung cancer. For each patient, one tumor sample and one normal lung sample were taken, giving roughly 30 paired specimens that underwent TCRbeta CDR3 sequencing. Among the roughly 15 patients, ages ranged from roughly 31 to 80 years, approximately 10 were men and 5 were women, and disease was TNM stage I to III. The study compared bulk TCRbeta repertoires between lung tumor tissue and matched distant non-tumor lung tissue from around 16 lung cancer patients. Sequencing generated a total of about 130,000,000 productive TCRbeta reads, averaging about 4.2 million reads per sample. General findings and caveats noted by the study authors: The sequencing platform is not named in the methods, and unique molecular identifiers are not mentioned. Peripheral blood was not sequenced, so blood TCRbeta repertoires in these lung cancer patients were not examined. Tumor tissue showed significantly greater TCR diversity (inverse Simpson) than normal lung tissue (roughly 390 vs 170, P = 0.0075, Mann-Whitney U test). Younger patients had significantly higher TCR diversity, and higher tumor TCR diversity was associated with shorter overall and disease-free survival. In normal lung, the top 100 clones accounted for a significantly larger cumulative share of the repertoire than in tumor tissue. Only approximately 16 patients were included in the cohort, and the need for larger samples and more detailed clinical data was noted by the authors.

RNA was isolated from bulk unsorted tissue, and RNA quality was assessed with a NanoDrop ND-1000 and an Agilent 2100. The donors were newly diagnosed lung cancer patients admitted for thoracic surgery in China from August to November 2014 who had not received prior chemotherapy. Patients who had received previous radiotherapy or chemotherapy, or who had another concurrent cancer, were excluded from the study. Surgical tissue pieces of about 1-2 cm3 were preserved in RNAlater solution and were kept at -80 degrees C until use. Library creation used multiplex PCR. Sequencing took place on an Illumina HiSeq 2500. TCRbeta libraries were built by three rounds of nested PCR using primers (Table S4), following protocols modified from ARM-PCR. PCR products of 200-500 bp were gel-excised and purified with the QIAquick gel extraction kit before sequencing. In the source study's methods: Reads were cleaned using Trimmomatic, were merged into complete CDR3 sequences using FLASH, and were assigned to V(D)J germline segments using MiTCR. VDJtools was used to compute clonal diversity as the inverse Simpson's index. In-frame sequences without a premature stop codon were defined as productive reads. Using fastp trimming at Q25 and MiXCR clonotype assembly, TCRdb reanalyzed the public sequencing data and kept in-frame beta chains. A single entry per CDR3 protein holds the most common genes and DNA from its merged rows. TCRdb, not the authors, supplied the V and J calls. Counted in this sample were 200,000 to 250,000 distinct CDR3 sequences; about two thirds of them appeared once. The biggest ten clones account for approximately 25% of the sample.

The CDR3, cysteine through phenylalanine, is 15 amino acids long. Just CDR3 DNA is preserved here, 45 bases in frame from base 1. V loses 5 bases, J loses 2 bases, and the germline ends lie 15 bases apart. The germline V gene provides CDR1 SGHAT and CDR2 FQNNGV. The chain is made from TRBV11-2 and TRBJ2-5; a weak D assignment points to TRBD2 (6 bases agree). This clonotype was obtained from a man in his sixties with non-small cell lung cancer. The specimen was lung tumor tissue. The CDR3 in this case is CASSLSGRKQETQYF. The DNA sequence is as follows: TGTGCCAGCAGCCTATCAGGGAGGAAGCAAGAGACCCAGTACTTC. Full variable domain (CDR3 extended with the reference TRBV11-2 and TRBJ2-5 proteins): EAGVAQSPRYKIIEKRQSVAFWCNPISGHATLYWYQQILGQGPKLLIQFQNNGVVDDSQLPKDRFSAERLKGVDSTLKIQPAKLEDSAVYLCASSLSGRKQETQYFGPGTRLLVL.